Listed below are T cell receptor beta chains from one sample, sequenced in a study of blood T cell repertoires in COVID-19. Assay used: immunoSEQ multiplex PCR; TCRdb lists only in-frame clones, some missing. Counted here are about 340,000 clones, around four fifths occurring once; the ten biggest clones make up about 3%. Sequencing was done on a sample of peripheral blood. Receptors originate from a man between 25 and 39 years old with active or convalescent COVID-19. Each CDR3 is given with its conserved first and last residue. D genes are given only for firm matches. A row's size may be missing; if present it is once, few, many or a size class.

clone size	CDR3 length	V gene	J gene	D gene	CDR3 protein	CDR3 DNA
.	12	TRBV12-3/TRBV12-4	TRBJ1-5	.	CASSRVQEPQHF	TGTGCCAGCAGTCGGGTACAGGAGCCCCAGCATTTT
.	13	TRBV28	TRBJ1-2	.	CASSLVRGTRYTF	TGTGCCAGCAGCTTGGTTAGGGGCACACGGTACACCTTC
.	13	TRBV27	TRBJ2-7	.	CASSSGAGSEQYF	TGTGCCAGCAGTTCCGGGGCCGGGAGCGAGCAGTACTTC
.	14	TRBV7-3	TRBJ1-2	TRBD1	CASSPGTGGDGYTF	TGTGCCAGCAGCCCAGGGACAGGGGGCGATGGCTACACCTTC
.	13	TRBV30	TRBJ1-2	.	CAWSEQVVYGYTF	TGTGCCTGGAGTGAACAGGTCGTCTATGGCTACACCTTC
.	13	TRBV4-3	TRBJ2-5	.	CASSQDLRETQYF	TGCGCCAGCAGCCAAGATCTCCGGGAGACCCAGTACTTC
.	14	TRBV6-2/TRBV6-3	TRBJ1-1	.	CASSSLDRGTEAFF	TGTGCCAGCAGCTCCCTGGATAGGGGCACTGAAGCTTTCTTT
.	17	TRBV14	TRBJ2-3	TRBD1	CASSQPGQRVFGDTQYF	TGTGCCAGCAGCCAGCCGGGACAGAGAGTTTTTGGTGATACGCAGTATTTT
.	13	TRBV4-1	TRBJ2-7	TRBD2	CASSQRLAAEQYF	TGCGCCAGCAGCCAAAGACTAGCGGCTGAGCAGTACTTC
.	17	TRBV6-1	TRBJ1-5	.	CASSDPDRTYSNQPQHF	TGTGCCAGCAGTGACCCCGACAGGACTTATAGCAATCAGCCCCAGCATTTT
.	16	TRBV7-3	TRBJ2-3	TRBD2	CASSLIGGRAVDTQYF	TGTGCCAGCAGCTTAATCGGCGGGAGGGCCGTGGATACGCAGTATTTT
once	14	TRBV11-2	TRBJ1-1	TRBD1	CASRSLGQGVEAFF	TGTGCCAGCAGATCTTTGGGACAGGGAGTTGAAGCTTTCTTT
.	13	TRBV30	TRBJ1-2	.	CAWSVGPSYGYTF	TGTGCCTGGAGTGTGGGGCCTTCATATGGCTACACCTTC
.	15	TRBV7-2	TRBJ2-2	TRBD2	CASSLAAGVTGELFF	TGTGCCAGCAGCTTAGCGGCGGGAGTCACCGGGGAGCTGTTTTTT
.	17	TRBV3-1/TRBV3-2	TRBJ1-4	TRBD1	CACSRDRGVLTNEKLFF	TGTGCCTGTTCCCGGGACAGGGGGGTTCTTACTAATGAAAAACTGTTTTTT
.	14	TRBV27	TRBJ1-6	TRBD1	CASSSTGIYSPLHF	TGTGCCAGCAGCTCGACAGGGATCTATTCACCCCTCCACTTT
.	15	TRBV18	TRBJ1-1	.	CASSPQRDMNTEAFF	TGTGCCAGCTCACCACAGCGGGACATGAACACTGAAGCTTTCTTT
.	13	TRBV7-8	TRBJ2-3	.	CASSLLLTDTQYF	TGTGCCAGCAGCTTACTTCTGACAGATACGCAGTATTTT
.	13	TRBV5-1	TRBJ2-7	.	CASSYDRPYEQYF	TGCGCCAGCAGTTATGACAGGCCCTACGAGCAGTACTTC
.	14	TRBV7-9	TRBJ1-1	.	CASSLAVGEAEAFF	TGTGCCAGCAGCTTAGCGGTAGGGGAAGCTGAAGCTTTCTTT
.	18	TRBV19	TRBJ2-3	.	CASRAKTPLRGIRYTQYF	TGTGCCAGTAGGGCCAAGACCCCACTCAGGGGTATCAGGTATACGCAGTATTTT
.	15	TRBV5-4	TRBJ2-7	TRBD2	CASSYGTSGRDEQYF	TGTGCCAGCAGTTACGGGACTAGCGGGAGGGACGAGCAGTACTTC
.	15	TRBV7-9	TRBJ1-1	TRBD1	CASSYRQGTNTEAFF	TGTGCCAGCAGCTACCGACAGGGGACGAACACTGAAGCTTTCTTT
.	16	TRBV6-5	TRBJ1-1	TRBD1	CASSYPISGGGTEAFF	TGTGCCAGCAGTTACCCGATTTCAGGGGGTGGCACTGAAGCTTTCTTT
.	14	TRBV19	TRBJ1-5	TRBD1	CASQGQHSNQPQHF	TGTGCCAGCCAGGGACAGCATAGCAATCAGCCCCAGCATTTT
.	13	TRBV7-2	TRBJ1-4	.	CASRGRSTEKLFF	TGTGCCAGCAGAGGAAGATCGACAGAAAAACTGTTTTTT
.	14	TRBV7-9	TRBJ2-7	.	CASSFGGNRYEQYF	TGTGCCAGCAGCTTTGGGGGGAATCGTTACGAGCAGTACTTC
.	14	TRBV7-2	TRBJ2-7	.	CASSSRRGSYEQYF	TGTGCCAGCAGCTCTCGGCGGGGTTCCTACGAGCAGTACTTC
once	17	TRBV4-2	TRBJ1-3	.	CASSQDGFGQGVNTIYF	TGTGCCAGCAGCCAAGACGGCTTCGGCCAGGGCGTAAACACCATATATTTT
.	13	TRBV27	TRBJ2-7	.	CASSFGTLYEQYF	TGTGCCAGCAGCTTCGGGACTCTCTACGAGCAGTACTTC
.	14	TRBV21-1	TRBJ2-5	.	CASSPRAPGKTQYF	TGTGCCAGCAGCCCACGGGCCCCAGGGAAGACCCAGTACTTC
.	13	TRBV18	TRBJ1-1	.	CASSQGGDTEAFF	TGTGCCAGCTCTCAAGGGGGTGACACTGAAGCTTTCTTT
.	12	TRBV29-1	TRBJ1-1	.	CSALRRDTEAFF	TGCAGCGCTCTGAGGCGGGATACTGAAGCTTTCTTT
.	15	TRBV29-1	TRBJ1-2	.	CSVEDWTVKIYGYTF	TGCAGCGTTGAGGACTGGACAGTGAAGATCTATGGCTACACCTTC
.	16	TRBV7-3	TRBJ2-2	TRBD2	CASSSMLAGVPGELFF	TGTGCCAGCAGCTCAATGTTAGCGGGAGTCCCCGGGGAGCTGTTTTTT
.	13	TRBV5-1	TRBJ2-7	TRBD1	CASSPRGPLEQYF	TGCGCCAGCAGCCCGAGGGGGCCTTTGGAGCAGTACTTC
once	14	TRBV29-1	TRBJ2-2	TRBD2	CSVGTSGRTGELFF	TGCAGCGTAGGGACTAGCGGGAGGACCGGGGAGCTGTTTTTT
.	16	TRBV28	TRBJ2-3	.	CASSFPQGGSTDTQYF	TGTGCCAGCAGTTTTCCGCAGGGCGGTAGCACAGATACGCAGTATTTT
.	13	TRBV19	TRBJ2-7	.	CASSPDSSYEQYF	TGTGCCAGTAGTCCGGACAGCTCCTACGAGCAGTACTTC
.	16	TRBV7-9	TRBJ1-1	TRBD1	CASSLGLRIQTGEAFF	TGTGCCAGCAGCTTGGGTCTTCGGATCCAGACAGGGGAAGCTTTCTTT
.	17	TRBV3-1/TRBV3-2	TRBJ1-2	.	CASSPVEGQRANYGYTF	TGTGCCAGCAGCCCCGTGGAGGGCCAGCGAGCTAACTATGGCTACACCTTC